This record covers a single T cell receptor (beta chain). The CDR3 runs 16 residues. The germline V gene encodes CDR1 MNHEY and CDR2 SVGAGI. Trimming left V 0 bases short and J 9 bases short, with 15 bases between. In the authors' methods: Amplification of reference gene primers was used by the study to estimate nucleated cell counts. TCRdb's copy holds only in-frame clones and misses some; the assay was immunoSEQ multiplex PCR. Clone size and V and J calls were adopted from that table, with D and trimming inferred from the DNA. The table records approximately 81,000 clones, around 80% of them present only once. These data come from a study of blood T cell repertoires in COVID-19. Study as a whole: Acute-phase and convalescent COVID-19 samples originated in the United States, Italy and Spain. T cells, B-cell-depleted T cells, or PBMCs supplied cDNA or gDNA.

The chain employs TRBV6-5 and TRBJ1-6, with a possible D match to TRBD1 (6 bases). The TCR originated in a human donor in a cohort sampled during active COVID-19. The sequenced material came from peripheral blood. CDR3 region: CASSYSSQGIFSPLHF. CDR3 in DNA: TGTGCCAGCAGTTACTCTTCTCAGGGGATATTTTCACCCCTCCACTTT.